The next 18 T cell receptor beta chains were all read from a single sample in a study of Graves' ophthalmopathy and Graves' hyperthyroidism. CDR3 regions of TCR beta were amplified from RNA transcripts. Second-round multiplex PCR came after a first-round RT-PCR that employed HTBI primers. MiXCR was run by TCRdb on the multiplex PCR reads, yielding one entry per CDR3 protein. The table includes 660,000 or so distinct CDR3 sequences, 35% to 50% detected once. The sequenced sample consisted of peripheral blood. Receptors were obtained from an adult man with Graves' ophthalmopathy.

This clonotype showed up just a few times. The chain combines TRBV6-2 or TRBV6-3 with TRBJ1-2; tentatively, D is TRBD1 (5 bases). CDR1 is MNHEY, CDR2 SVGEGT, per germline. CDR3 length equals 15 residues. Trimming cost V 5 bases and J 5 bases, with 18 bases left between them. This CDR3 reads CASSHGDPQGYGYTF. CDR3 DNA sequence: TGTGCCAGCAGTCACGGGGACCCGCAGGGATATGGCTACACCTTC.

The rearrangement joins TRBV6-5 to TRBJ1-5; D gene ambiguous. Trimming removed 6 bases from V and 0 bases from J, with 12 bases in between. The CDR3 length is 15 residues. Germline V lookup: CDR1 MNHEY, CDR2 SVGAGI. The CDR3 sequence is CASSKQEDSNQPQHF. CDR3 DNA: TGTGCCAGCAGCAAGCAGGAGGATAGCAATCAGCCCCAGCATTTT.

This clonotype has more than one count but fewer than ten. V gene TRBV27 combines with J gene TRBJ2-7, with 8 bases fitting TRBD1. Unmatched junction bases numbered 7, after V lost 4 bases and J lost 5 bases. CDR1 MNHEY and CDR2 SMNVEV come from the germline V gene (reference sequence). This CDR3 comprises 14 residues. The CDR3 loop is CASSSGQGMHEQYF. The DNA of the CDR3 is TGTGCCAGCAGTTCAGGACAGGGTATGCACGAGCAGTACTTC.

This clonotype came up a few times. The chain uses TRBV25-1 and TRBJ1-4, with D perhaps matching TRBD1 (5 bases). The CDR3 has 15 residues. CDR1 is MGHDK and CDR2 is SYGVNS in the germline V gene. The ends were cut back, 4 bases at V and 8 bases at J, with 17 bases in the middle. CDR3 bases: TGTGCCAGCAGTGCTGACGAGGGGAGGGCGGAAAAACTGTTTTTT. Translated, it gives CASSADEGRAEKLFF.

This clonotype was detected a few times. The chain recombines TRBV9 with TRBJ2-6; 7 bases match TRBD2. CDR1 is SGDLS and CDR2 is YYNGEE in the germline V gene. The CDR3 is 17 amino acids. V lost 3 bases and J lost 0; bases outside the gene matches: 6. The CDR3 spells CASSGEGRGSGANVLTF. The CDR3 DNA sequence: TGTGCCAGCAGCGGAGAAGGGAGGGGCTCTGGGGCCAACGTCCTGACTTTC.

About this clonotype itself: The junction differs from germline at one of its ends, possibly a read error. The chain's CDR3 is CANSFLADTNTGELFF. The CDR3 DNA reads as TGTGCCAACAGCTTTCTAGCGGATACGAACACCGGGGAGCTGTTTTTT. The chain recombines TRBV7-8 with TRBJ2-2, with TRBD2 matching over 7 bases. Germline CDR1 SGHVS, CDR2 FQNEAQ. The CDR3 is made up of 16 amino acids.

This chain uses TRBV2 with TRBJ1-1; possible D gene TRBD1, 6 bases. Per germline, CDR1 SNHLY and CDR2 FYNNEI. The CDR3 totals 15 residues. V was pared by 1 base and J by 0 bases, with 9 bases between. This CDR3 reads CASSEEGGMNTEAFF. CDR3 nucleotides: TGTGCCAGCAGTGAAGAAGGGGGTATGAACACTGAAGCTTTCTTT.

This clonotype was detected ten times or more. V and J are TRBV29-1 and TRBJ1-1; 12 positions match TRBD1. J gave up 8 bases and V 3 bases, and 7 bases lay outside the gene matches. This CDR3 has 14 residues. Germline CDR1 SQVTM, CDR2 ANQGSEA. CDR3 bases: TGCAGCGTTGACCTGGGACAGGGGGCGGTAGAAGCTTTCTTT. The encoded protein is CSVDLGQGAVEAFF.

As to this clonotype: At one boundary the junction diverges from the germline segment, which might be a read error. The chain employs TRBV19 and TRBJ2-7; D is possibly TRBD1 or TRBD2 (5 bases each). CDR1 is LNHDA and CDR2 is SQIVND in the germline V gene (reference sequence). There are 14 residues in the CDR3. As DNA, the CDR3 is TGTGCCAGTAGTCCCGGGCAGGGAGACTACGAGCAGCACTTC. Translating it yields CASSPGQGDYEQHF.

On this clonotype itself: This may be a read error, as it is one base from a much larger clone. The CDR3 carries no conserved terminal phenylalanine or tryptophan, so it likely arises from a read error. V gene TRBV5-1 combines with J gene TRBJ2-5; 10 nucleotides match TRBD2. Germline CDR1 SGHRS, CDR2 YFSETQ. The CDR3 spans 14 residues. CDR3 protein: CASSKLAGKETQYV. The CDR3 nucleotides are TGTGCCAGCAGCAAACTAGCGGGAAAAGAGACCCAGTACGTC.

V is TRBV29-1 and J is TRBJ2-5; 14 positions match TRBD2. The CDR3 spans 18 residues. From germline, CDR1 is SQVTM and CDR2 ANQGSEA. With 3 bases clipped from V and 3 bases from J, the junction kept 12 bases outside the gene matches. The CDR3 loop reads CSVDLWTSGGLPEETQYF. The CDR3 bases are TGCAGCGTTGACCTCTGGACTAGCGGGGGGCTACCGGAAGAGACCCAGTACTTC.

This clonotype was counted many times. The junction does not match germline at one end; this may be a read error. V usage is TRBV7-9 and J usage is TRBJ1-1; 7 nucleotides line up with TRBD1. The germline V gene has CDR1 SEHNR and CDR2 FQNEAQ (reference sequence). The CDR3 runs 12 residues. DNA for the CDR3: TGCGCCAGCAGCCCAGGGGGTGGTGAAGCTTTCTTT. The encoded protein is CASSPGGGEAFF.

This clonotype came up a few times. The chain carries TRBV12-5 and TRBJ1-1; TRBD1 matches at 7 bases. This CDR3 spans 17 amino acids. CDR1 and CDR2 (germline): LGHNT, FRNRAP. The CDR3 DNA reads as TGTGCCAGCAGATATCAGGGGGGTTGGGGGACTCTCACTGAAGCTTTCTTT. It encodes CASRYQGGWGTLTEAFF.

The V call is TRBV25-1, the J call TRBJ2-7, with D possibly being TRBD1 or TRBD2 (5 bases each). CDR1 is MGHDK and CDR2 is SYGVNS in the germline V gene. Deletions cut 8 bases from V and 3 bases from J, with 14 bases between. The CDR3 length is 13 residues. This CDR3 reads CASEGQGVYEQYF. CDR3 DNA sequence: TGTGCCAGCGAGGGGCAGGGAGTCTACGAGCAGTACTTC.

This chain joins TRBV10-3 and TRBJ1-6; D is unclear. Between the trimmed V and J ends, which lost 0 bases and 10 bases, there was a span of 10 bases. CDR1 is ENHRY, CDR2 SYGVKD, per germline. CDR3 length: 14 amino acids. CDR3 in amino acids: CAISESGSKSPLHF. DNA of the CDR3: TGTGCCATCAGTGAGTCCGGGTCCAAATCACCCCTCCACTTT.

V gene TRBV7-9 combines with J gene TRBJ1-1; tentatively, D is TRBD1 (5 bases). The CDR3 totals 16 residues. V was shortened by 8 bases and J by 0 bases, with 19 bases between the two germline ends. Germline CDR1 and CDR2: SEHNR and FQNEAQ (reference sequence). CDR3 sequence (DNA): TGTGCCAGCTCACCACGGGGGGATACTATGAACACTGAAGCTTTCTTT. Translation: CASSPRGDTMNTEAFF. Based on the CDR3 plus reference TRBV7-9 and TRBJ1-1, the full variable domain is DTGVSQNPRHKITKRGQNVTFRCDPISEHNRLYWYRQTLGQGPEFLTYFQNEAQLEKSRLLSDRFSAERPKGSFSTLEIQRTEQGDSAMYLCASSPRGDTMNTEAFFGQGTRLTVV.

This clonotype was seen repeatedly, ten times or more. The chain has TRBV10-3 and TRBJ2-7, with D hard to call. The CDR3 spans 12 residues. Germline CDR1 reads ENHRY; CDR2 reads SYGVKD. Deletions cut 3 bases from V and 6 bases from J, with 9 bases between. CDR3 protein: CAISEIGLEQYF. CDR3 DNA: TGTGCCATCAGTGAAATAGGGCTCGAGCAGTACTTC.

On this clonotype: No conserved phenylalanine or tryptophan ends this CDR3, so it is likely a read error. No DNA is shown, since the ends of the CDR3 on it are uncertain; the CDR3 is the one TCRdb lists. This sequence joins TRBV24-1 and TRBJ2-6. The CDR3 is made up of 9 amino acids, end residues included. CDR1 is KGHDR and CDR2 is SFDVKD in the germline V gene. The CDR3 reads CATSDQHVV.